This TCR beta chain was observed in a study of blood T cell repertoires in COVID-19. Germline loops: CDR1 KGHDR, CDR2 SFDVKD. The V gene lost 5 bases and the J gene lost 3 bases, with 9 bases spanning the gap. There are 13 residues in the CDR3. The table came from immunoSEQ multiplex PCR; TCRdb's copy has only in-frame clones and leaves some out. In the table there are about 230,000 clones, approximately 90% of which are singletons. The chain employs TRBV24-1 and TRBJ1-1; the D is unclear. The material sequenced was peripheral blood. The sequence was collected from a man aged 50 to 59 with COVID-19, enrolled during active disease. CDR3 residues: CATSARRDTEAFF. The CDR3 DNA sequence: TGTGCCACCAGTGCCAGGAGGGACACTGAAGCTTTCTTT.